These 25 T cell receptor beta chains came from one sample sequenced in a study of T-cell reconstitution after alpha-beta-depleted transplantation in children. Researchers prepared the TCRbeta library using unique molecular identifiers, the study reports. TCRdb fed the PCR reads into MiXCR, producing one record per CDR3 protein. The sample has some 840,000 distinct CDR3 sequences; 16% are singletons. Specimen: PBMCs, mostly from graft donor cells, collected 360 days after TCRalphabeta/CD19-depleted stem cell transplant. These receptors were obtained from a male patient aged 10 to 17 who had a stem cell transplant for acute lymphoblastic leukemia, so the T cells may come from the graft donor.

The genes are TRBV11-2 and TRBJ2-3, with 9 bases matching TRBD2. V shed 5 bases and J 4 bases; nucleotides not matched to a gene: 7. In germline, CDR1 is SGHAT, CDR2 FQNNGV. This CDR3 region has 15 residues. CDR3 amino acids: CASSPGVAGADTQYF. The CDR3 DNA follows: TGTGCCAGCAGCCCAGGGGTAGCGGGGGCAGATACGCAGTATTTT.

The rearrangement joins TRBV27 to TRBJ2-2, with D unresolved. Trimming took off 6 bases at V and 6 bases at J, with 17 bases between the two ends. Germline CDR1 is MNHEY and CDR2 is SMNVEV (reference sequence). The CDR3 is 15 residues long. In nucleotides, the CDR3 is TGTGCCAGCAGAATTAGTCATCCTTCGTCCGGGGAGCTGTTTTTT. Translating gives CASRISHPSSGELFF.

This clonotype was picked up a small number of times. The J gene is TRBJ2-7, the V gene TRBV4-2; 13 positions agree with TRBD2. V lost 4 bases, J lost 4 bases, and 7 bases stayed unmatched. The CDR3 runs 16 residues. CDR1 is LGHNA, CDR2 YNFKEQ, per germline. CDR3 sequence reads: CASSPPLAGGPYEQYF. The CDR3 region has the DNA TGTGCCAGCAGCCCCCCACTAGCGGGAGGGCCGTACGAGCAGTACTTC.

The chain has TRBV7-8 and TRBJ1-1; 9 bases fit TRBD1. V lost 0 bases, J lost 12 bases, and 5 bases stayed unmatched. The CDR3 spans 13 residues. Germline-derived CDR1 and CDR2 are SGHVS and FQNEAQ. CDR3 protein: CASSLAGTGKTFF. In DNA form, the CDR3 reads TGTGCCAGCAGCTTAGCCGGGACAGGGAAAACTTTCTTT.

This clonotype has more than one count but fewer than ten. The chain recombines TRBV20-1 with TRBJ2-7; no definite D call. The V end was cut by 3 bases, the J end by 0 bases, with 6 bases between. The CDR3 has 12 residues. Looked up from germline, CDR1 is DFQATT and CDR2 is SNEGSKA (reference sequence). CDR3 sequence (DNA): TGCAGTGCTAGTAAGGACTCCTACGAGCAGTACTTC. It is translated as CSASKDSYEQYF.

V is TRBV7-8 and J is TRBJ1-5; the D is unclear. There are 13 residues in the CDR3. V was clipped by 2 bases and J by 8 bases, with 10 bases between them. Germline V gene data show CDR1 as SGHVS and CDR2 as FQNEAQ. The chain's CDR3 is CASSLYWEEPQHF. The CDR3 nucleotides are TGTGCCAGCAGCTTATACTGGGAGGAGCCCCAGCATTTT.

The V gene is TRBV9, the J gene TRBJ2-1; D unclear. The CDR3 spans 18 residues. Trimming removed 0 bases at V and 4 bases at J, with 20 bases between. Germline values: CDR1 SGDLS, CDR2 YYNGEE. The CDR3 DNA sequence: TGTGCCAGCAGCGTAGTTGAAGTAGCCGCTGGCGTATACAATGAGCAGTTCTTC. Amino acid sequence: CASSVVEVAAGVYNEQFF.

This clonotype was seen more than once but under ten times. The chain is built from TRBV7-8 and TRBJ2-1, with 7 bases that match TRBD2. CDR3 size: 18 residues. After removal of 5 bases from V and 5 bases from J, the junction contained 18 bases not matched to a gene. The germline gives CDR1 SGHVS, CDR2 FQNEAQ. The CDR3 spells CASSPRYNPGLPNNEQFF. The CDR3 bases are TGTGCCAGCAGCCCTCGGTACAACCCGGGACTACCCAACAATGAGCAGTTCTTC.

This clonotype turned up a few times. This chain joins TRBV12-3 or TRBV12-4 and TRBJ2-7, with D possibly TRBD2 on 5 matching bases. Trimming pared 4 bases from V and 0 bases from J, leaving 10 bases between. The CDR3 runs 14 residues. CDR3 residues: CASSWRPNSYEQYF. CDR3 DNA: TGTGCCAGCAGTTGGAGGCCCAACTCCTACGAGCAGTACTTC.

The CDR3 DNA reads TGCAGTGCTACCCCGGGACTAGCGGGTTACAATGAGCAGTTCTTC. As protein: CSATPGLAGYNEQFF. The chain has TRBV20-1 and TRBJ2-1, with TRBD2 matching 12 bases. This CDR3 spans 15 amino acids. V shed 4 bases, J shed 4 bases, and the junction held 5 bases outside the gene matches. Germline loops: CDR1 DFQATT, CDR2 SNEGSKA (reference sequence).

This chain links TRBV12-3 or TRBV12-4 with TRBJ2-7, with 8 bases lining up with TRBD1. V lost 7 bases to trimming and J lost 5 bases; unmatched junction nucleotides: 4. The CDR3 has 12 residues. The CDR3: CASTRTGNEQYF. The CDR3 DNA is TGTGCCAGCACCAGGACAGGGAACGAGCAGTACTTC.

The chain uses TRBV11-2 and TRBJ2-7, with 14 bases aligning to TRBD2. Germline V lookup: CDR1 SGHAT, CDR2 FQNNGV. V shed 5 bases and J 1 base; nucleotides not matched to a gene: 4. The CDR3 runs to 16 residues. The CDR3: CASSAGTSGRSYEQYF. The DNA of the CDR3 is TGTGCCAGCAGCGCCGGGACTAGCGGGAGATCCTACGAGCAGTACTTC.

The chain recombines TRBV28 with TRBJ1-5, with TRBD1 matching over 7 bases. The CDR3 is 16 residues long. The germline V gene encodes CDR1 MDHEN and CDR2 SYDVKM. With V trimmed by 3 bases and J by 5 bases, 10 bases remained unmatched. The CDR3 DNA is TGTGCCAGCAGTTTGCGTAGGGGGCATTTCGATCAGCCCCAGCATTTT. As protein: CASSLRRGHFDQPQHF.

CDR3: CASSLPSGSVVNEQFF. In DNA form, the CDR3 reads TGCGCCAGCAGCTTGCCCAGCGGGAGTGTAGTCAATGAGCAGTTCTTC. The gene calls are TRBV5-1 and TRBJ2-1; 8 bases line up with TRBD2. The trim removed 1 base at V and 6 bases at J, leaving 9 bases unmatched. The CDR3 spans 16 residues. Germline V gene lookup returns CDR1 SGHRS and CDR2 YFSETQ.

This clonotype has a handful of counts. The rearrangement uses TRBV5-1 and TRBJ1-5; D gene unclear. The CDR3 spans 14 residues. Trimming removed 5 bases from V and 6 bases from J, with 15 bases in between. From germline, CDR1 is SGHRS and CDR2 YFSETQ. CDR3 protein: CASRVLPGLQPQHF. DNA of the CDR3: TGCGCCAGCAGGGTGTTACCAGGTCTTCAGCCCCAGCATTTT.

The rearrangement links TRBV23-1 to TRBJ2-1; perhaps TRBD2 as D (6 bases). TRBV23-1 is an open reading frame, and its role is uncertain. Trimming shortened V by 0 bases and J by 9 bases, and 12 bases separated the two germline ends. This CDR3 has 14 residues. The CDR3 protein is CASSQSVLAREQFF. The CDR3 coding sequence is TGCGCCAGCAGTCAATCTGTCCTAGCGCGTGAGCAGTTCTTC.

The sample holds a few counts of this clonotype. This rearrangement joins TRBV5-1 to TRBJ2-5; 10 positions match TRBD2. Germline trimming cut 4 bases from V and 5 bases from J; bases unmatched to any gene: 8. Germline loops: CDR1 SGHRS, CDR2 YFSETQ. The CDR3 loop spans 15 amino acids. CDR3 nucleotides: TGCGCCAGCAGCCCCCTAGCGGGAGATTGGGAGACCCAGTACTTC. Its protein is CASSPLAGDWETQYF.

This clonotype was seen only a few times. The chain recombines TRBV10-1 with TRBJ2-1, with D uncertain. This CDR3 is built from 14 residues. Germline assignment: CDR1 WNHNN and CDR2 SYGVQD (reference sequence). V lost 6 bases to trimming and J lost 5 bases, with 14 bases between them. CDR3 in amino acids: CASSDIRMDNEQFF. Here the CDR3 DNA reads TGCGCCAGCAGCGACATTAGAATGGACAATGAGCAGTTCTTC.

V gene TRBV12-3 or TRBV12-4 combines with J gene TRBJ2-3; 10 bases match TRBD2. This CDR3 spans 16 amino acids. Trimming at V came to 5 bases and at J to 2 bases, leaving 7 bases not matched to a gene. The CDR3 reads CASSPLSGRATDTQYF. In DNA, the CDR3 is TGTGCCAGCAGTCCATTGAGCGGGAGGGCCACAGATACGCAGTATTTT.

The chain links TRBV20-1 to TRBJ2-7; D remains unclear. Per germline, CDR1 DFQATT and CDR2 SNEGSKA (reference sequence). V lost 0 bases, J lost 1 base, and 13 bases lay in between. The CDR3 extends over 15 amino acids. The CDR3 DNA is TGCAGTGCTAGAGATTTCGAAGGGTATTCCTACGAGCAGTACTTC. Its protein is CSARDFEGYSYEQYF.

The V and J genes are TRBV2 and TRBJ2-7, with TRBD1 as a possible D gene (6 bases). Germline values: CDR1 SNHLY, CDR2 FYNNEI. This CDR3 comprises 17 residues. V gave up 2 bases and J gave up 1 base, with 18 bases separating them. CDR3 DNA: TGTGCCAGCAGTGAACCAGCTCCCCTTGGACAGTCCTACGAGCAGTACTTC. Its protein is CASSEPAPLGQSYEQYF. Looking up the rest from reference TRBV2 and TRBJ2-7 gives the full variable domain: EPEVTQTPSHQVTQMGQEVILRCVPISNHLYFYWYRQILGQKVEFLVSFYNNEISEKSEIFDDQFSVERPDGSNFTLKIRSTKLEDSAMYFCASSEPAPLGQSYEQYFGPGTRLTVT.

The CDR3, as DNA: TGTGCCAGCAGCCTTAGCTGGAACGGCTACGAGCAGTACTTC. This translates into CASSLSWNGYEQYF. V and J are TRBV5-6 and TRBJ2-7; D is ambiguous. V dropped 4 bases and J dropped 3 bases, with 14 bases sitting between them. Germline V gene data show CDR1 as SGHDT and CDR2 as YYEEEE. This CDR3 spans 14 amino acids.

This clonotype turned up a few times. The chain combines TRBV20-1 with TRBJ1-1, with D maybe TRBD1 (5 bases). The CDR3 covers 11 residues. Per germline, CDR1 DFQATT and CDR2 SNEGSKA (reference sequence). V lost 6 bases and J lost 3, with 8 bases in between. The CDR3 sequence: CSAAGDTEAFF. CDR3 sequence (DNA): TGCAGTGCCGCGGGGGACACTGAAGCTTTCTTT.

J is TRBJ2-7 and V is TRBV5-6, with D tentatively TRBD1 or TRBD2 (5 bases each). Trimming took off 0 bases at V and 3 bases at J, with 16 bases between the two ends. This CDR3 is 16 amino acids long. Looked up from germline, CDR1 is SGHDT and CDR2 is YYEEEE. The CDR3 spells CASSLAGTGKNYEQYF. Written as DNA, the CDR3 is TGTGCCAGCAGCTTGGCCGGGACGGGGAAGAACTACGAGCAGTACTTC.

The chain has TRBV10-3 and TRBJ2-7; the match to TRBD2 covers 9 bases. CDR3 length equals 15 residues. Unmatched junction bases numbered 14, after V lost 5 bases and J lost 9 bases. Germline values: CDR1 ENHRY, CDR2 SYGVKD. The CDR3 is CAISSGTSWGPRQYF. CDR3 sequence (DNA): TGTGCCATCAGTTCCGGGACTAGCTGGGGGCCCCGGCAGTACTTC.